The entry that follows covers one T cell receptor (beta chain) sequence. Sequencing was performed with immunoSEQ multiplex PCR; in TCRdb, only in-frame clones are kept and a portion is missing. The data show some 200,000 clones, around nine tenths seen once. The sample comes from a study of cytomegalovirus exposure and HLA in healthy donors. V gave up 3 bases and J gave up 6 bases; unmatched junction bases: 4. Germline loops: CDR1 SGHTA, CDR2 FQGNSA. This CDR3 comprises 15 residues. Sequenced: PBMCs. V is TRBV7-2 and J is TRBJ2-1, with 11 positions matching TRBD2. The sequence was obtained from a woman aged 18-35 years in good health and CMV-seronegative. The CDR3 protein is CASSLELAGANEQFF. The CDR3, as DNA: TGTGCCAGCAGCTTGGAACTAGCGGGGGCCAATGAGCAGTTCTTC.